This TCR beta chain was documented in a study of T cell changes during pregnancy in multiple sclerosis. The CDR3 spans 15 residues. CDR1 and CDR2 from the germline V gene are MGHRA and YSYEKL. Produced via immunoSEQ multiplex PCR; TCRdb's table is partial and in-frame only. Among 93,000 or so clones, approximately 90% were seen once, and the ten largest hold around 1%. This specimen was peripheral blood, taken before pregnancy. The gene calls are TRBV4-1 and TRBJ2-5; 8 nucleotides align to TRBD1. With the DNA end fitting TRBJ2-7 better, the J assignment may be wrong. The clonotype was recovered from a female donor with multiple sclerosis, enrolled in a pregnancy study. In nucleotides, the CDR3 is TGCGCCAGCGCCGTCGGGGACAGGCACTCCTACGAGCAGTACTTC. Protein sequence: CASAVGDRHSYEQYF.